The 6 T cell receptor beta chains below all came from one sample that was sequenced in a study of spatial heterogeneity in lung cancer. TCRdb recomputed calls from the 5' RACE reads with MiXCR, one row per CDR3 protein. The top ten clones hold under 25% of a sample with 15,000 to 20,000 distinct CDR3 sequences, more than 6.5% of them seen once. Stated time point: sample taken at primary tumor resection. These receptors lack a known antigen. Study-wide points: Counts that tracked tumor mutation counts were those of expanded intratumoral alpha and beta TCRs.

The sequenced sample was lung tumor tissue, obtained at surgery. These receptors came from a female donor with early-stage non-small cell lung cancer.

This clonotype occurred many times. J is TRBJ1-2 and V is TRBV7-8; 8 positions match TRBD1. J gave up 4 bases and V 7 bases, and 14 bases lay outside the gene matches. The CDR3 totals 16 residues. The germline gives CDR1 SGHVS, CDR2 FQNEAQ. CDR3 nucleotide sequence: TGTGCCAGCATCGCAGGGGCAGGGGGCTCCGGCTATGGCTACACCTTC. Its translation: CASIAGAGGSGYGYTF.

In this sample, this clonotype turned up many times. The chain joins TRBV5-6 to TRBJ2-1; 9 bases align to TRBD2. The CDR3 is made up of 19 amino acids. From germline, CDR1 is SGHDT and CDR2 YYEEEE. Germline trimming cut 2 bases from V and 0 bases from J; bases unmatched to any gene: 12. CDR3 protein: CASSFISGGRSSSYNEQFF. The CDR3 nucleotides are TGTGCCAGCAGCTTTATTAGCGGGGGAAGGTCCAGCTCCTACAATGAGCAGTTCTTC.

The V gene is TRBV20-1, the J gene TRBJ2-3; 8 bases match TRBD2. The length of the CDR3 is 16 residues. Trimming cost V 6 bases and J 3 bases; bases outside gene matches: 14. Looked up from germline, CDR1 is DFQATT and CDR2 is SNEGSKA (reference sequence). The CDR3 protein is CSAPLGRGGGTDTQYF. Written as DNA, the CDR3 is TGCAGTGCCCCCCTAGGTAGGGGCGGGGGGACAGATACGCAGTATTTT.

This clonotype was seen only a few times. The chain carries TRBV2 and TRBJ2-6, with 9 positions matching TRBD1. Unmatched junction bases numbered 8, after V lost 7 bases and J lost 1 base. CDR3 length: 17 amino acids. Germline values: CDR1 SNHLY, CDR2 FYNNEI. The CDR3 reads CASTGDRELSGANVLTF. CDR3 nucleotide sequence: TGTGCCAGCACCGGGGACAGGGAACTTTCTGGGGCCAACGTCCTGACTTTC.

This sequence joins TRBV2 and TRBJ1-1, with unresolved D. The ends were cut back, 7 bases at V and 4 bases at J, with 13 bases in the middle. The CDR3 is made up of 13 amino acids. Per the germline V gene, CDR1 is SNHLY and CDR2 is FYNNEI. CDR3 bases: TGTGCCAGCATCGGGCGCCCCGGCACTGAAGCTTTCTTT. This encodes CASIGRPGTEAFF.

The table lists this clonotype with many counts. The gene calls are TRBV20-1 and TRBJ2-1; TRBD2 matches 8 bases. Losses at the gene ends were 5 bases for V and 10 bases for J; bases not matched to a gene: 13. Germline values: CDR1 DFQATT, CDR2 SNEGSKA (reference sequence). The CDR3 runs to 14 residues. CDR3 sequence reads: CSAGRAGARMEQFF. CDR3 nucleotides: TGCAGTGCTGGTCGAGCGGGGGCCCGTATGGAGCAGTTCTTC.